This T cell receptor (beta chain) was captured in a study of blood T cell repertoires in COVID-19. Overall study: In each case, the material was cDNA or gDNA derived from T cells, B-cell-depleted T cells, or PBMCs.

This CDR3 spans 16 amino acids. V lost 0 bases and J lost 0, with 8 bases in between. The germline CDR1 and CDR2 sequences are LGHNA and YNFKEQ. Shortly before study entry, within 2 weeks, exposed participants had met a COVID-19 case. Per the authors' pipeline: For nucleated cells, counts were estimated from reference gene primer amplification. The data were produced by immunoSEQ multiplex PCR, yet TCRdb's version contains in-frame clones alone and is incomplete. The V and J calls and clone size are taken from that table; D and trimming were inferred from the DNA. The sample consists of 200,000 to 250,000 clones, around 88% of them appearing once.

The chain couples TRBV4-2 to TRBJ1-4; a weak D match, TRBD1 (5 bases). The sequencing sample was made of PBMCs or T cells enriched from blood (not recorded which). This receptor was obtained from a woman in her thirties who had been exposed to COVID-19. For the CDR3, the DNA is TGTGCCAGCAGCCAAGATCAGGGTGCAACTAATGAAAAACTGTTTTTT. Translating it yields CASSQDQGATNEKLFF.